The rows below give T cell receptor beta chains drawn from one sample of a study of shared clonotypes between healthy human individuals. TCRdb's copy holds only in-frame clones and misses some; the assay was immunoSEQ multiplex PCR. Among 450,000 to 650,000 clones listed, around 76% were seen once. Sequenced: PBMCs. Receptors originate from a middle-aged woman in good health. Some clones in this sample may be carry-over from other donors' samples. The CDR3 runs from the conserved cysteine through the conserved F or W. A D gene is named only where the DNA matches it firmly. The size entry is marked missing in some rows and otherwise reads once, few, many or a size class.

v_gene	d_gene	abundance	j_gene	CDR3aa	CDR3nt
TRBV18	-	-	TRBJ1-1	CATSYSKNTEAFF	TGTGCCACCTCATACTCCAAAAACACTGAAGCTTTCTTT
TRBV7-3	TRBD2	-	TRBJ2-2	CASSLGTSVYGELFF	TGTGCCAGCAGCCTCGGGACTAGCGTCTACGGGGAGCTGTTTTTT
TRBV2	-	-	TRBJ2-3	CASSPHFTDTQYF	TGTGCCAGCAGTCCTCACTTCACAGATACGCAGTATTTT
TRBV15	TRBD1	few	TRBJ1-4	CATSAFTGEVEKLFF	TGTGCCACCAGCGCGTTTACAGGGGAAGTTGAAAAACTGTTTTTT
TRBV30	TRBD2	-	TRBJ2-7	CAWSEGLAGRPYEQYF	TGTGCCTGGAGTGAGGGACTAGCGGGACGCCCCTACGAGCAGTACTTC
TRBV27	TRBD2	-	TRBJ2-7	CASSLSWDYNYEQYF	TGTGCCAGCAGTTTATCTTGGGACTACAACTACGAGCAGTACTTC
TRBV11-3	-	-	TRBJ2-2	CASSASPANTGELFF	TGTGCCAGCAGCGCGAGTCCCGCGAACACCGGGGAGCTGTTTTTT
TRBV10-1	TRBD1	-	TRBJ2-5	CASSTTGEETQYF	TGCGCCAGCAGCACTACAGGGGAGGAGACCCAGTACTTC
TRBV28	-	-	TRBJ1-5	CASTLHSQYQPQHF	TGTGCCAGCACCCTGCATAGTCAGTATCAGCCCCAGCATTTT
TRBV6-5	-	-	TRBJ2-1	CASSYFGGSTGNEQFF	TGTGCCAGCAGTTACTTCGGGGGCTCCACAGGCAATGAGCAGTTCTTC
TRBV4-1	TRBD2	-	TRBJ2-5	CASSHLAGVETQYF	TGCGCCAGCAGCCACCTAGCGGGAGTAGAGACCCAGTACTTC
TRBV4-3	-	-	TRBJ2-2	CASSQAPNTGELFF	TGCGCCAGCAGCCAGGCACCGAACACCGGGGAGCTGTTTTTT
TRBV4-2	TRBD1	-	TRBJ1-4	CASSAGTGHFATNEKLFF	TGTGCCAGCAGCGCAGGGACAGGGCATTTTGCAACTAATGAAAAACTGTTTTTT
TRBV5-1	TRBD2	-	TRBJ2-1	CASSASGRSSYNEQFF	TGCGCCAGCAGCGCTAGCGGGAGGAGCTCCTACAATGAGCAGTTCTTC
TRBV5-4	-	-	TRBJ1-1	CASSLAGTRTEAFF	TGTGCCAGCAGCTTGGCTGGTACTAGGACTGAAGCTTTCTTT